This record looks at one T cell receptor (beta chain) sequence and its context. Its specificity is not known. The record originates from a study of early T cells in non-severe SARS-CoV-2 infection. About the research overall: Investigators sequenced bulk RNA drawn from unsorted whole blood, and chains remained unpaired. Study-level points and caveats: Private and CD4 specificities were missed by VDJdb matching, skewed to anti-spike CD8.

Individual cDNA molecules were tagged with unique molecular identifiers. TCRdb processed the 5' RACE reads anew with MiXCR; each CDR3 protein has one entry. The repertoire holds about 60,000 distinct CDR3 sequences, with under 15% as singletons. V shed 4 bases and J 2 bases; nucleotides not matched to a gene: 14. This CDR3 region has 18 residues. The sequencing input was whole blood. The gene calls are TRBV12-3 or TRBV12-4 and TRBJ2-3; 8 nucleotides agree with TRBD2. The receptor's source is an adult who was a healthcare worker with PCR-confirmed SARS-CoV-2 infection or an uninfected control (not recorded which). The CDR3 region has the DNA TGTGCCAGCAGTTCCGTTCCTATGGCTAGCGGGTTCACAGATACGCAGTATTTT. It translates to CASSSVPMASGFTDTQYF.